This is a list of T cell receptor beta chains from one sample in a study of T cell repertoires in cytomegalovirus infection. No antigen is known for these receptors. TCRdb independently ran MiXCR on the reads; one entry per CDR3 protein. The profile shows 600,000 to 700,000 distinct CDR3 sequences, around a third of them singletons. The specimen comprised cultured PBMCs, sampled from culture after CMV antigen stimulation. These receptors all stem from a human donor in good health (CMV status not recorded). Some clones in this sample may be carry-over from other donors' samples. The CDR3 runs from the conserved cysteine through the conserved F or W.

v_gene,CDR3aa
TRBV19,CASSPVPGELFF
TRBV5-4,CASSPRQGVYNEQFF
TRBV6-1,CASRPGTGFYQPQHF
TRBV15,CATSRPTGIGDWTQYF
TRBV12-3/TRBV12-4,CASSLLYTYEQYF
TRBV7-8,CASSLDRTDEQYF
TRBV7-6,CASSLVTGPSTGELFF
TRBV7-2,CASSFAVSYEQYF
TRBV11-2,CASSTRFAGTTDTQYF
TRBV6-5,CASSPYRSYEQYF
TRBV7-9,CASSLTVGQVPYEQYF
TRBV11-3,CASSKVAGGTDTQYF
TRBV4-1,CASSQDGTGLENTEAFF
TRBV7-2,CASSLTFDRVSGNTIYF
TRBV20-1,CSARRAGAYNSPLHF
TRBV7-2,CASSLDRGNTIYF
TRBV4-1,CASSQEGVFNYGYTF
TRBV2,CASRSSDGPWNSPLHF